This paragraph covers one T cell receptor (beta chain) sequence. As yet, its antigen is unknown. This CDR3 spans 16 amino acids. The J segment lost 8 bases and the V segment lost 3 bases, leaving 6 bases of the junction unmatched. The germline gives CDR1 KGHSH, CDR2 LQKENI. The data originate from a study of cytomegalovirus exposure and HLA in healthy donors. Overall study findings and caveats: The majority of TCR sequences were rare, yet some public TCRs appeared in many donors. In a later analysis, at a false discovery rate of 0.05, about 16,000 TCR beta sequences matched HLA alleles. Earlier analysis found most TCR beta V segments productive about 87% or about 30% of the time.

PCR involved 60 Vbeta and 13 Jbeta primers. Sequencing was performed with immunoSEQ multiplex PCR; in TCRdb, only in-frame clones are kept and a portion is missing. The sample gives 95,000 to 130,000 clones, 65% of which show up once; roughly 10% is in the top ten. The source of this sequence is a woman aged 40-49 years in good health and CMV-seropositive. The chain links TRBV18 to TRBJ2-1; TRBD2 aligns across 14 bases. Sequencing was done on a sample of PBMCs. For the CDR3, the DNA is TGTGCCAGCTCACCCCAGGGACTAGCGGGAGAGGATGAGCAGTTCTTC. Translated, it gives CASSPQGLAGEDEQFF.